Shown below are 19 T cell receptor beta chains from a single sample sequenced in a study of OX40 agonist ivuxolimab in advanced cancers. Clones were sequenced by immunoSEQ multiplex PCR, and TCRdb holds only the in-frame ones, with some missing. The sample includes some 87,000 clones, approximately 93% of them seen just once. The sample was CD4+ or CD8+ T cells sorted from blood, taken in a trial of the OX40 agonist ivuxolimab. The receptors here all came from an adult with an advanced solid tumor such as melanoma, head and neck, liver or kidney cancer.

This chain uses TRBV7-9 with TRBJ1-2; TRBD1 aligns across 7 bases. The V gene's germline CDR1 is SEHNR and CDR2 FQNEAQ (reference sequence). J lost 3 bases, V lost 2 bases, and 6 bases had no gene match. The CDR3 totals 15 residues. CDR3 in DNA: TGTGCCAGCAGCTTAATGACAGGGTGGGACTATGGCTACACCTTC. It encodes CASSLMTGWDYGYTF.

CDR3 DNA sequence: TGTGCCAGTAGTATAGAGGGCTACGGGCGGGCCTATGGCTACACCTTC. As protein: CASSIEGYGRAYGYTF. The V call is TRBV19, the J call TRBJ1-2; D gene uncertain. The germline CDR1 and CDR2 sequences are LNHDA and SQIVND (reference sequence). The CDR3 sequence is 16 residues long. Trimming stripped 0 bases from V and 4 bases from J, with 15 bases between.

V usage is TRBV20-1 and J usage is TRBJ1-2, with D tentatively TRBD1 (6 bases). Germline V gene sequence: CDR1 DFQATT, CDR2 SNEGSKA (reference sequence). The CDR3 consists of 11 residues. The CDR3 spells CGGLDGVGYTF. The CDR3 nucleotides read TGCGGGGGGCTCGACGGGGTTGGCTACACCTTC.

V gene TRBV29-1 combines with J gene TRBJ1-5; 9 bases line up with TRBD1. CDR1 SQVTM and CDR2 ANQGSEA come from the germline V gene. Germline trimming cut 3 bases from V and 6 bases from J; bases unmatched to any gene: 6. There are 14 residues in the CDR3. CDR3 loop: CSVDGTGSGQPQHF. Written as DNA, the CDR3 is TGCAGCGTTGATGGGACAGGGTCGGGTCAGCCCCAGCATTTT.

This chain joins TRBV4-1 and TRBJ2-1; 8 nucleotides align to TRBD2. Germline V lookup: CDR1 MGHRA, CDR2 YSYEKL. Losses at the gene ends were 1 base for V and 3 bases for J; bases not matched to a gene: 2. There are 15 residues in the CDR3. DNA of the CDR3: TGCGCCAGCAGCCAAGGACGGGAGGGCTACAATGAGCAGTTCTTC. It specifies CASSQGREGYNEQFF.

The genes are TRBV11-2 and TRBJ2-1; tentative D call: TRBD2 (6 bases). The CDR3 extends over 14 amino acids. With 0 bases removed from V and 6 bases from J, the gap between germline ends came to 9 bases. From germline, CDR1 is SGHAT and CDR2 FQNNGV. The CDR3 region is CASSLDAGGNEQFF. The CDR3 DNA sequence: TGTGCCAGCAGCTTAGACGCCGGGGGCAATGAGCAGTTCTTC.

The J gene is TRBJ2-7, the V gene TRBV19; D is possibly TRBD2 (5 bases). The V and J ends lost 6 bases and 4 bases respectively, with 19 bases between them. Germline CDR1 and CDR2: LNHDA and SQIVND (reference sequence). The CDR3 consists of 15 residues. The CDR3 region is CASSEKARVQYEQYF. In nucleotides, the CDR3 is TGTGCCAGTAGCGAAAAGGCGCGGGTCCAATACGAGCAGTACTTC. Full variable domain (outside the CDR3, taken from reference TRBV19 and TRBJ2-7): DGGITQSPKYLFRKEGQNVTLSCEQNLNHDAMYWYRQDPGQGLRLIYYSQIVNDFQKGDIAEGYSVSREKKESFPLTVTSAQKNPTAFYLCASSEKARVQYEQYFGPGTRLTVT.

The chain couples TRBV7-9 to TRBJ1-2; 7 nucleotides match TRBD1. With V trimmed by 2 bases and J by 6 bases, 3 bases remained unmatched. This CDR3 is built from 13 residues. Per the germline V gene, CDR1 is SEHNR and CDR2 is FQNEAQ (reference sequence). The CDR3 DNA reads TGTGCCAGCAGCTTACCAGGGGGTAATGGCTACACCTTC. This translates into CASSLPGGNGYTF. The complete variable domain, with remaining parts taken from reference TRBV7-9 and TRBJ1-2, reads DTGVSQNPRHKITKRGQNVTFRCDPISEHNRLYWYRQTLGQGPEFLTYFQNEAQLEKSRLLSDRFSAERPKGSFSTLEIQRTEQGDSAMYLCASSLPGGNGYTFGSGTRLTVV.

This clone has a single count. A read error may account for a junction end that differs from germline. V is TRBV9 and J is TRBJ2-1; 11 bases line up with TRBD2. Germline CDR1 and CDR2: SGDLS and YYNGEE. This CDR3 region has 18 residues. CDR3 sequence: CASSALTGTSGSYSEQFF. The DNA for the CDR3 is TGTGCCAGCAGCGCCCTGACCGGGACTAGCGGATCTTACAGTGAGCAGTTCTTC.

The rearrangement uses TRBV5-6 and TRBJ1-2; 7 positions agree with TRBD1. Trimming cost V 4 bases and J 2 bases; bases outside gene matches: 5. This CDR3 is 14 amino acids long. The germline V gene encodes CDR1 SGHDT and CDR2 YYEEEE. CDR3 DNA: TGTGCCAGCAGCGCGGGACAGAAGAACTATGGCTACACCTTC. This encodes CASSAGQKNYGYTF.

The chain carries TRBV28 and TRBJ1-5, with a weak D call TRBD1 (6 bases). Per germline, CDR1 MDHEN and CDR2 SYDVKM. V lost 6 bases and J lost 0, with 12 bases in between. The CDR3 totals 15 residues. The CDR3 sequence is CASSRDKNSNQPQHF. The CDR3 DNA reads as TGTGCCAGCAGCCGGGACAAAAATAGCAATCAGCCCCAGCATTTT.

V and J are TRBV9 and TRBJ1-1; D is possibly TRBD1 (5 bases). The ends were cut back, 3 bases at V and 2 bases at J, with 11 bases in the middle. The CDR3 loop spans 14 amino acids. The germline V gene has CDR1 SGDLS and CDR2 YYNGEE. The CDR3 DNA sequence: TGTGCCAGCAGCGGGGGACGGGAAAACACTGAAGCTTTCTTT. The encoded protein is CASSGGRENTEAFF.

J is TRBJ1-1 and V is TRBV30; the D is unclear. CDR1 GTSNPN and CDR2 SVGIG come from the germline V gene (reference sequence). V lost 0 bases and J lost 5, with 10 bases in between. The CDR3 is made up of 13 amino acids. CDR3 bases: TGTGCCTGGAGTGTATCAGGTTGGACTGAAGCTTTCTTT. Encoded protein: CAWSVSGWTEAFF.

This sequence joins TRBV16 and TRBJ1-1; a weak D match, TRBD1 (6 bases). With 4 bases removed from V and 4 bases from J, the gap between germline ends came to 16 bases. The germline V gene encodes CDR1 KGHSY and CDR2 FQNENV. The CDR3 is 15 amino acids. The CDR3 spells CASSPSRGVRTEAFF. The CDR3 DNA is TGTGCCAGCAGCCCGTCCAGGGGTGTACGCACTGAAGCTTTCTTT.

V gene TRBV19 combines with J gene TRBJ2-3; D call uncertain. The CDR3 consists of 19 residues. V was shortened by 1 base and J by 3 bases, with 23 bases between the two germline ends. CDR1 and CDR2 (germline): LNHDA, SQIVND (reference sequence). Here the CDR3 reads CASSIVLALLRRPTDTQYF. The CDR3 DNA follows: TGTGCCAGTAGTATAGTTTTAGCCCTGCTTAGGCGGCCAACAGATACGCAGTATTTT. The variable domain in full, with the rest retrieved from reference TRBV19 and TRBJ2-3, is DGGITQSPKYLFRKEGQNVTLSCEQNLNHDAMYWYRQDPGQGLRLIYYSQIVNDFQKGDIAEGYSVSREKKESFPLTVTSAQKNPTAFYLCASSIVLALLRRPTDTQYFGPGTRLTVL.

V gene TRBV5-6 combines with J gene TRBJ2-6, with unresolved D. Between the trimmed V and J ends, which lost 5 bases and 3 bases, there was a span of 15 bases. CDR3 length: 16 amino acids. Germline CDR1 reads SGHDT; CDR2 reads YYEEEE. CDR3 sequence reads: CASRLSEMIGANVLTF. The CDR3 region has the DNA TGTGCCAGCAGACTTTCAGAGATGATTGGGGCCAACGTCCTGACTTTC.

V gene TRBV7-2 combines with J gene TRBJ1-2; a possible D gene is TRBD1 (6 bases). CDR1 is SGHTA and CDR2 is FQGNSA in the germline V gene. Trimming took 3 bases from V and 6 from J, leaving 8 bases between them. CDR3 length equals 12 residues. CDR3 sequence: CASSLGHNGYTF. CDR3 DNA sequence: TGTGCCAGCAGCTTGGGACACAATGGCTACACCTTC.

This chain joins TRBV6-6 and TRBJ2-1; D possibly uses TRBD1 or TRBD2 (5 bases each). The CDR3 consists of 13 residues. V lost 6 bases, J lost 7 bases, and 13 bases lay in between. Looked up from germline, CDR1 is MNHNY and CDR2 is SVGAGI (reference sequence). The CDR3 bases are TGTGCCAGCAGCTACACCGGGGCGAATGAGCAGTTCTTC. Encoded protein: CASSYTGANEQFF.

This clone appeared a few times. The J gene is TRBJ1-2, the V gene TRBV13; possible D gene TRBD1, 5 bases. CDR1 and CDR2 from the germline V gene are PRHDT and FYEKMQ (reference sequence). The length of the CDR3 is 14 residues. Trimming stripped 3 bases from V and 1 base from J, with 9 bases between. The chain's CDR3 is CASSFLRGNYGYTF. For the CDR3, the DNA is TGTGCCAGCAGCTTCCTAAGGGGTAACTATGGCTACACCTTC.